This entry describes one TCR beta chain. The record originates from a study of blood T cell repertoires in COVID-19. At the level of the study: Material from acute and convalescent COVID-19 was sourced from the United States, Italy and Spain. The cDNA or gDNA used as material had been derived from T cells, B-cell-depleted T cells, or PBMCs.

Germline V gene sequence: CDR1 MGHRA, CDR2 YSYEKL. J gave up 7 bases and V 3 bases, and 13 bases lay outside the gene matches. The CDR3 runs 18 residues. Original processing notes: Amplification with reference gene primers provided the estimates of nucleated cell counts. Some clones are missing from TCRdb's copy, which holds only in-frame ones; the method was immunoSEQ multiplex PCR. The V and J calls and clone size come from that table; D and trimming were worked out from the DNA. The table lists about 110,000 clones, 55% to 75% of them singletons, with about 2% in the top ten. The rearrangement links TRBV4-1 to TRBJ2-2; 11 nucleotides agree with TRBD2. Sequencing was carried out using peripheral blood. This clonotype originated in a woman aged 40 to 55 with acute or convalescent COVID-19. This chain's CDR3 is CASSHPGVLAGEIGELFF. The CDR3 DNA follows: TGCGCCAGCAGCCATCCGGGGGTACTAGCGGGGGAAATCGGGGAGCTGTTTTTT.